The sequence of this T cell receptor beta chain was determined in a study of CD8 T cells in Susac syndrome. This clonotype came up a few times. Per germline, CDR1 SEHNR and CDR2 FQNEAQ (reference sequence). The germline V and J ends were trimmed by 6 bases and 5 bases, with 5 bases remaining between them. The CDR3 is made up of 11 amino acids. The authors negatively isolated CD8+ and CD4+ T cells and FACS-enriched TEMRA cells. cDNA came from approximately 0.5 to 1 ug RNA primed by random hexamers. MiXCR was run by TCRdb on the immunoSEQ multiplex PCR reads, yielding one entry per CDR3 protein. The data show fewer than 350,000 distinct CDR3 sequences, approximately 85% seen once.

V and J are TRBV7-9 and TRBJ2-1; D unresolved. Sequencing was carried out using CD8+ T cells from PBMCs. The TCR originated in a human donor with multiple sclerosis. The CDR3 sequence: CASRRDNEQFF. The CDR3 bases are TGTGCCAGCAGAAGGGACAATGAGCAGTTCTTC. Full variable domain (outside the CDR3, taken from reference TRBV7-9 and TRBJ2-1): DTGVSQNPRHKITKRGQNVTFRCDPISEHNRLYWYRQTLGQGPEFLTYFQNEAQLEKSRLLSDRFSAERPKGSFSTLEIQRTEQGDSAMYLCASRRDNEQFFGPGTRLTVL.